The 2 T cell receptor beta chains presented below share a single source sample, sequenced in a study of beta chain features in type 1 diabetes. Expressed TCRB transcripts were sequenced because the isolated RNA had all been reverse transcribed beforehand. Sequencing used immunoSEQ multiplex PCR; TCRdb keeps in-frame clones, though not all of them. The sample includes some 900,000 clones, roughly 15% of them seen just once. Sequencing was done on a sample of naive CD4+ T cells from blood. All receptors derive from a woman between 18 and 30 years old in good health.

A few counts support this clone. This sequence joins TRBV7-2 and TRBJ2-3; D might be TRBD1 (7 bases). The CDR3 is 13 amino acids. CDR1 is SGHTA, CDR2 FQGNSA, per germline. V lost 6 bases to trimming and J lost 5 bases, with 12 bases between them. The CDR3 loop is CASRPGGRDTQYF. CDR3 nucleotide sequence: TGTGCCAGCAGACCAGGGGGGCGAGATACGCAGTATTTT. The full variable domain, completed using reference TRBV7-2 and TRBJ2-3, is GAGVSQSPSNKVTEKGKDVELRCDPISGHTALYWYRQSLGQGLEFLIYFQGNSAPDKSGLPSDRFSAERTGGSVSTLTIQRTQQEDSAVYLCASRPGGRDTQYFGPGTRLTVL.

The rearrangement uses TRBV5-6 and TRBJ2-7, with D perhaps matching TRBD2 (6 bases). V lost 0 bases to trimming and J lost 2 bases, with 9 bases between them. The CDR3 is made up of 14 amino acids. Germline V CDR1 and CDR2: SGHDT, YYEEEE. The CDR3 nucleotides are TGTGCCAGCAGCTTGGGTGCGGGAACCTACGAGCAGTACTTC. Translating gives CASSLGAGTYEQYF.